This TCR beta chain was observed in a study of shared clonotypes between healthy human individuals. V was cut by 2 bases and J by 2 bases, with 14 bases left in between. This CDR3 contains 16 residues. Per germline, CDR1 SGHRS and CDR2 YFSETQ. Method: immunoSEQ multiplex PCR; TCRdb's copy keeps in-frame clones and lacks some. The sample includes more than 1.2 million clones, 98% of them seen just once. The origin of this receptor is a man aged 25-45 years in good health. The sequencing sample was made of naive CD4+ T cells sorted from blood. The subset was: CD45RA+ positively selected. The V and J genes are TRBV5-1 and TRBJ2-1; no reliable D call. The CDR3: CASSLRNSGPYNEQFF. As DNA, the CDR3 is TGCGCCAGCAGCTTACGAAATTCGGGCCCCTACAATGAGCAGTTCTTC.